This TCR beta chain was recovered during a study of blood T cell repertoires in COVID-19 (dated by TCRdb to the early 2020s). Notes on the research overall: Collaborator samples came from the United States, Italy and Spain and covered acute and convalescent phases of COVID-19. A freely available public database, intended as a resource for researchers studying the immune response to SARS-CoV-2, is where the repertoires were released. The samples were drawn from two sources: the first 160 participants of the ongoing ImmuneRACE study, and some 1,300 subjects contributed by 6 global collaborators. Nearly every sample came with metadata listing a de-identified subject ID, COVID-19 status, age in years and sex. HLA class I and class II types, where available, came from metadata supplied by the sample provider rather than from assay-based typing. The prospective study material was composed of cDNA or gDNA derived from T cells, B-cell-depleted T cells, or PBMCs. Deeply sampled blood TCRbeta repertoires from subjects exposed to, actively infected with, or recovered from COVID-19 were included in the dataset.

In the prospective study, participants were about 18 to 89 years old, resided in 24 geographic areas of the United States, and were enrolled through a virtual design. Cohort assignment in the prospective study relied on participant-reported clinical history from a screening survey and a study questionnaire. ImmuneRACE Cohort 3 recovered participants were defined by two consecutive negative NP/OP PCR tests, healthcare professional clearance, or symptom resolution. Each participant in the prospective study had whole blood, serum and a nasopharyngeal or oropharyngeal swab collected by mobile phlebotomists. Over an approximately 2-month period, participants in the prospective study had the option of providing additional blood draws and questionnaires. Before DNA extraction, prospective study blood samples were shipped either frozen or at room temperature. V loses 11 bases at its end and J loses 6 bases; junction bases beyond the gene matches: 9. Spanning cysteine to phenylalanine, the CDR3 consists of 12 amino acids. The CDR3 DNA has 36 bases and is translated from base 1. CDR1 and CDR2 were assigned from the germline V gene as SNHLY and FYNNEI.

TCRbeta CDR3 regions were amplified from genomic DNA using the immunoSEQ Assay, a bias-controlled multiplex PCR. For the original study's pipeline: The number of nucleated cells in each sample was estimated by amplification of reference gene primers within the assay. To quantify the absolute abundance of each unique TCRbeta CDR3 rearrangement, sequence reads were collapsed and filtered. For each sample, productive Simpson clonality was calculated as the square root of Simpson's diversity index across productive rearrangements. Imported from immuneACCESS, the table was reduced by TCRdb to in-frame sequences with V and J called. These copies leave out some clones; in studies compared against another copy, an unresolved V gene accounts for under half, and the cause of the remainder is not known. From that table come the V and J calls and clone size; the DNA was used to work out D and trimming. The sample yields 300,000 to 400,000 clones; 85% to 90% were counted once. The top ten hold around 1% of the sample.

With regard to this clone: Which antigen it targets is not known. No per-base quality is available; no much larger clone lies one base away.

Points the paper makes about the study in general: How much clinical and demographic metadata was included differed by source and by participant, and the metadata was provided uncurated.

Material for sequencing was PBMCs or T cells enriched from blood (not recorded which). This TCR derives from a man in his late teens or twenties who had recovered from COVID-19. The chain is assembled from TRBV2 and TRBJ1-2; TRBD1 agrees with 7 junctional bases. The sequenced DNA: TGTGCCGGGGAGACAGGGTCTGATGGCTACACCTTC. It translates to CAGETGSDGYTF.